This T cell receptor (beta chain) was obtained from a study of cytomegalovirus exposure and HLA in healthy donors. Study observations and caveats: What a later analysis reportedly showed was that an Asian-associated ancestry cluster had fewer N-insertions than the roughly 670-donor mean. Roughly even sequencing depth across donors was the assumption behind the presence/absence analyses. Available immune exposure information was restricted to CMV serostatus only. Most TCR sequences proved rare, with some public TCRs found in many donors.

The PCR employed 60 Vbeta primers together with 13 Jbeta primers. Repertoires were generated with immunoSEQ multiplex PCR, while TCRdb's copy carries only in-frame clones and drops some. The table has 150,000 to 200,000 clones, 70% seen once. Germline V CDR1 and CDR2: SGHTS, YDEGEE. The CDR3 has 14 residues. Unmatched junction bases numbered 4, after V lost 0 bases and J lost 9 bases. About this clone itself: No antigen is known for it.

Sequenced: PBMCs. This receptor was obtained from a man aged 18-30 years in good health and CMV-seropositive. This rearrangement joins TRBV5-8 to TRBJ2-1, with 9 positions matching TRBD1. The CDR3 DNA reads as TGTGCCAGCAGCTTGGGGGACAGGGAGGGTGAGCAGTTCTTC. Its protein is CASSLGDREGEQFF.